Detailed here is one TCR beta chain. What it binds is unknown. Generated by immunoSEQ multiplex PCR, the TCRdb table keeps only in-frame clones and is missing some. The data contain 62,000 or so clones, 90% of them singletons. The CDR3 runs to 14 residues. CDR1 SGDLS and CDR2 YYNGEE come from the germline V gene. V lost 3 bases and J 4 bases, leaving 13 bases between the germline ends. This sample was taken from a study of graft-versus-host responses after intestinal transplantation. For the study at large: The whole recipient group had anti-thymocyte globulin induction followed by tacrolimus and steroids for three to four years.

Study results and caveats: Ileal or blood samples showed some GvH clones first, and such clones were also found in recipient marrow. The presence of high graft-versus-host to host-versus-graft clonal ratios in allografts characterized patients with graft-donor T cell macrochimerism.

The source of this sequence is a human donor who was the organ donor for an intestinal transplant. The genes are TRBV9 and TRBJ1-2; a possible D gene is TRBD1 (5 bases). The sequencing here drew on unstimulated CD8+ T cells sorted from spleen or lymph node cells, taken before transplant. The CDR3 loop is CASSGAGRIYGYTF. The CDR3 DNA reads TGTGCCAGCAGCGGGGCGGGGCGCATCTATGGCTACACCTTC.